These 26 T cell receptor beta chains originate from one sample sequenced in a study of cytomegalovirus exposure and HLA in healthy donors. The study ran its PCR with 60 Vbeta and 13 Jbeta primers. Measured with immunoSEQ multiplex PCR; TCRdb has only the in-frame clones, and not every one. The sample shows 150,000 to 200,000 clones, about 80% of them seen only once. Sequencing was performed on PBMCs. The source is a man aged 18-30 years in good health and CMV-seropositive.

This rearrangement joins TRBV7-2 to TRBJ2-3; 8 bases match TRBD2. The V segment lost 5 bases and the J segment 0 bases; nucleotides outside the gene matches: 1. Germline assignment: CDR1 SGHTA and CDR2 FQGNSA. There are 14 residues in the CDR3. The CDR3 DNA follows: TGTGCCAGCAGCACTAGCGGTAGCACAGATACGCAGTATTTT. Amino acids: CASSTSGSTDTQYF.

The rearrangement uses TRBV7-2 and TRBJ2-3, with TRBD2 as a possible D gene (6 bases). CDR1 SGHTA and CDR2 FQGNSA come from the germline V gene. V dropped 5 bases and J dropped 1 base, with 13 bases sitting between them. This CDR3 spans 15 amino acids. CDR3 region: CASSTPGVRTDTQYF. The DNA for the CDR3 is TGTGCCAGCAGCACCCCGGGAGTACGCACAGATACGCAGTATTTT.

This chain joins TRBV29-1 and TRBJ2-1; D may be TRBD2 (5 bases). Germline V gives CDR1 SQVTM, CDR2 ANQGSEA. Trimming removed 5 bases from V and 7 bases from J, with 12 bases in between. The CDR3 contains 12 residues. CDR3 in amino acids: CSVTGYRNEQFF. CDR3 DNA sequence: TGCAGCGTTACGGGGTATAGGAATGAGCAGTTCTTC.

This clone occurred once. The chain couples TRBV7-6 to TRBJ1-1; a weak D match, TRBD1 (5 bases). Trimming removed 1 base at V and 8 bases at J, with 11 bases between. CDR3 length: 13 residues. Germline loops: CDR1 SGHVS, CDR2 FNYEAQ. CDR3 nucleotide sequence: TGTGCCAGCAGCTTAGAAAGGGGCAGCGAAGCTTTCTTT. Protein product: CASSLERGSEAFF. The full variable domain, its missing parts supplied by reference TRBV7-6 and TRBJ1-1, is GAGVSQSPRYKVTKRGQDVALRCDPISGHVSLYWYRQALGQGPEFLTYFNYEAQQDKSGLPNDRFSAERPEGSISTLTIQRTEQRDSAMYRCASSLERGSEAFFGQGTRLTVV.

This chain connects TRBV27 to TRBJ2-5, with 9 bases lining up with TRBD2. Germline lookup yields CDR1 MNHEY and CDR2 SMNVEV (reference sequence). With V trimmed by 4 bases and J by 10 bases, 13 bases remained unmatched. The CDR3 runs to 15 residues. CDR3 DNA sequence: TGTGCCAGCAGTTCAGTAGCGGGAGCTGCAAGAAACCAGTACTTC. It translates to CASSSVAGAARNQYF.

This clone was counted between two and nine times. CDR3: CASSLDRGHNTDTQYF. The CDR3 DNA is TGTGCCAGCAGCTTGGACAGGGGGCATAACACAGATACGCAGTATTTT. The chain has TRBV5-6 and TRBJ2-3, with 9 bases lining up with TRBD1. Trimming removed 0 bases from V and 2 bases from J; junction bases left unmatched: 4. The CDR3 is 16 residues long. The germline V gene encodes CDR1 SGHDT and CDR2 YYEEEE. Combining the CDR3 with reference TRBV5-6 and TRBJ2-3 gives the whole variable domain DAGVTQSPTHLIKTRGQQVTLRCSPKSGHDTVSWYQQALGQGPQFIFQYYEEEERQRGNFPDRFSGHQFPNYSSELNVNALLLGDSALYLCASSLDRGHNTDTQYFGPGTRLTVL.

The chain joins TRBV19 to TRBJ2-5; D is ambiguous. Germline V gene sequence: CDR1 LNHDA, CDR2 SQIVND (reference sequence). V was pared by 2 bases and J by 2 bases, with 6 bases between. This CDR3 is built from 13 residues. For the CDR3, the DNA is TGTGCCAGTAGTATAATAAATCAAGAGACCCAGTACTTC. It encodes CASSIINQETQYF.

The chain carries TRBV6-5 and TRBJ2-3; TRBD1 matches at 7 bases. The CDR3 loop spans 15 amino acids. Germline CDR1 and CDR2: MNHEY and SVGAGI. The J segment lost 3 bases and the V segment lost 6 bases, leaving 9 bases of the junction unmatched. The CDR3 DNA reads TGTGCCAGCAGCCTCTCTCCAGGGGGTACAGATACGCAGTATTTT. It yields the protein CASSLSPGGTDTQYF.

The chain uses TRBV9 and TRBJ2-1; D unresolved. V lost 0 bases to trimming and J lost 6 bases, with 16 bases between them. Germline V lookup: CDR1 SGDLS, CDR2 YYNGEE. The CDR3 extends over 16 amino acids. The CDR3 spells CASSVVWAPIGNEQFF. The CDR3 nucleotides are TGTGCCAGCAGCGTAGTATGGGCCCCCATAGGCAATGAGCAGTTCTTC. The full variable domain, its missing parts supplied by reference TRBV9 and TRBJ2-1, is DSGVTQTPKHLITATGQRVTLRCSPRSGDLSVYWYQQSLDQGLQFLIQYYNGEERAKGNILERFSAQQFPDLHSELNLSSLELGDSALYFCASSVVWAPIGNEQFFGPGTRLTVL.

This clone was counted a few times. V and J are TRBV7-2 and TRBJ2-2; unclear D gene. Trimming took off 3 bases at V and 4 bases at J, with 3 bases between the two ends. The CDR3 loop spans 12 amino acids. Germline V CDR1 and CDR2: SGHTA, FQGNSA. CDR3 DNA: TGTGCCAGCAGCTTTCTCACCGGGGAGCTGTTTTTT. This codes for CASSFLTGELFF. Together with reference TRBV7-2 and TRBJ2-2, the CDR3 gives the full variable domain: GAGVSQSPSNKVTEKGKDVELRCDPISGHTALYWYRQSLGQGLEFLIYFQGNSAPDKSGLPSDRFSAERTGGSVSTLTIQRTQQEDSAVYLCASSFLTGELFFGEGSRLTVL.

A single count supports this clone. V gene TRBV6-5 combines with J gene TRBJ1-5; TRBD1 aligns across 9 bases. Trimming removed 6 bases from V and 4 bases from J; junction bases left unmatched: 7. Per the germline V gene, CDR1 is MNHEY and CDR2 is SVGAGI. This CDR3 spans 15 amino acids. The CDR3 loop is CASSGRQGGNQPQHF. The CDR3 bases are TGTGCCAGCAGCGGACGACAGGGGGGTAATCAGCCCCAGCATTTT.

In its sample, this clone was seen once. This chain joins TRBV4-3 and TRBJ2-7, with D perhaps TRBD2 (5 bases). The V gene's germline CDR1 is LGHNA and CDR2 YSLEER. This CDR3 is 16 amino acids long. V lost 0 bases and J lost 3, with 15 bases in between. CDR3: CASSQDIGSDYYEQYF. CDR3 DNA sequence: TGCGCCAGCAGCCAAGATATAGGGTCTGACTACTACGAGCAGTACTTC.

Notes on this clone: Lacking the conserved final phenylalanine or tryptophan, this CDR3 likely reflects a read error. No DNA is shown, since the ends of the CDR3 on it are uncertain; the CDR3 is the one TCRdb lists. The chain carries TRBV6-1 and TRBJ2-7; the table's D call, TRBD2, has no DNA check behind it. CDR1 and CDR2 (germline): MNHNS, SASEGT. From its first to its last residue, the CDR3 has 13 amino acids. CDR3 amino acids: CASSQLGLAGFII.

The chain recombines TRBV10-2 with TRBJ1-5; weak D call: TRBD1 (5 bases). The V end lost 6 bases, the J end lost 5 bases, and 20 bases lay between the germline ends. CDR1 is WSHSY and CDR2 is SAAADI in the germline V gene. This CDR3 contains 16 residues. In DNA, the CDR3 is TGCGCCAGCAGCCGTGGGGGTTCGGGAGTCGATCAGCCCCAGCATTTT. Protein sequence: CASSRGGSGVDQPQHF.

This chain uses TRBV7-2 with TRBJ1-1, with D tentatively TRBD1 (5 bases). Deletions cut 6 bases from V and 4 bases from J, with 15 bases between. The germline V gene has CDR1 SGHTA and CDR2 FQGNSA. This CDR3 spans 14 amino acids. CDR3 nucleotide sequence: TGTGCCAGCAGGCCCAGGGCAGACAGCACTGAAGCTTTCTTT. Amino acids: CASRPRADSTEAFF.

The CDR3 DNA reads TGTGCCAGCAGTTTGACAGGGTTGGGGACTGAAGCTTTCTTT. Amino acids: CASSLTGLGTEAFF. The genes are TRBV6-1 and TRBJ1-1; 7 bases are a match to TRBD1. CDR3 length: 14 amino acids. The trim removed 5 bases at V and 5 bases at J, leaving 8 bases unmatched. The germline V gene has CDR1 MNHNS and CDR2 SASEGT.

The J gene is TRBJ1-2, the V gene TRBV7-2, with 9 nucleotides matching TRBD1. CDR1 SGHTA and CDR2 FQGNSA come from the germline V gene. The CDR3 totals 15 residues. The V segment lost 5 bases and the J segment 6 bases; nucleotides outside the gene matches: 10. The CDR3 DNA reads as TGTGCCAGCAGCCTACTGACACAGGGGGCGCATGGCTACACCTTC. As protein: CASSLLTQGAHGYTF.

J is TRBJ1-1 and V is TRBV2; D ambiguous. CDR1 SNHLY and CDR2 FYNNEI come from the germline V gene. V was shortened by 8 bases and J by 6 bases, with 16 bases between the two germline ends. The CDR3 contains 13 residues. CDR3 in DNA: TGTGCCAGCCGGGGAATATTAACCCCTGAAGCTTTCTTT. This codes for CASRGILTPEAFF.

The chain employs TRBV12-5 and TRBJ2-1; D remains ambiguous. The V and J ends lost 4 bases and 7 bases respectively, with 23 bases between them. CDR3 size: 17 residues. Germline-derived CDR1 and CDR2 are LGHNT and FRNRAP. CDR3 sequence: CASGSGLGGPIFNEQFF. Written as DNA, the CDR3 is TGTGCTAGTGGTTCTGGGCTGGGTGGGCCAATTTTTAATGAGCAGTTCTTC.

The chain has TRBV19 and TRBJ2-4; the match to TRBD2 covers 7 bases. Trimming removed 3 bases from V and 1 base from J; junction bases left unmatched: 9. Germline CDR1 reads LNHDA; CDR2 reads SQIVND (reference sequence). The CDR3 runs to 17 residues. CDR3 in amino acids: CASSIEGVGGAKNIQYF. The DNA of the CDR3 is TGTGCCAGTAGTATTGAGGGAGTGGGAGGGGCCAAAAACATTCAGTACTTC.

Here the CDR3 reads CASSYSIQVHEQYF. CDR3 coding DNA: TGTGCCAGCAGTTACTCGATACAGGTCCACGAGCAGTACTTC. The genes are TRBV6-5 and TRBJ2-7, with D tentatively TRBD1 (5 bases). CDR3 length: 14 amino acids. Germline-derived CDR1 and CDR2 are MNHEY and SVGAGI. V lost 0 bases, J lost 5 bases, and 11 bases lay in between.

The V call is TRBV5-1, the J call TRBJ1-2, with 7 nucleotides matching TRBD1. The ends lost 0 bases at V and 6 bases at J; junction bases unmatched: 8. The CDR3 extends over 15 amino acids. Looked up from germline, CDR1 is SGHRS and CDR2 is YFSETQ. The CDR3 protein is CASSLVGRGSDGYTF. Here the CDR3 DNA reads TGCGCCAGCAGCTTGGTGGGCAGGGGGTCCGATGGCTACACCTTC.

This chain links TRBV6-1 with TRBJ1-2, with D possibly matching TRBD1 (5 bases). CDR3 length: 14 residues. V lost 5 bases and J 5 bases, leaving 15 bases between the germline ends. CDR1 MNHNS and CDR2 SASEGT come from the germline V gene. DNA of the CDR3: TGTGCCAGCAGTACCCGGCGGGGGGTTTATGGCTACACCTTC. Translating gives CASSTRRGVYGYTF.

Here the CDR3 DNA reads TGTGCCAGCAGCGTAGGGACAGGGGTTAACACTGAAGCTTTCTTT. It codes for CASSVGTGVNTEAFF. This rearrangement joins TRBV9 to TRBJ1-1, with 9 bases lining up with TRBD1. The germline V gene encodes CDR1 SGDLS and CDR2 YYNGEE. This CDR3 has 15 amino acids. With 0 bases clipped from V and 2 bases from J, the junction kept 2 bases outside the gene matches.

CDR3 in DNA: TGCGCCAGCAGCTGGGGAGGGGCGGGAACGACTTTCTTT. This encodes CASSWGGAGTTFF. The rearrangement uses TRBV5-1 and TRBJ1-1; the D gene is possibly TRBD1 (5 bases). This CDR3 contains 13 residues. With 3 bases removed from V and 12 bases from J, the gap between germline ends came to 18 bases. Germline V CDR1 and CDR2: SGHRS, YFSETQ.

The chain employs TRBV2 and TRBJ1-5, with D perhaps matching TRBD1 (5 bases). The CDR3 runs 16 residues. Germline V gene lookup returns CDR1 SNHLY and CDR2 FYNNEI. Trimming pared 5 bases from V and 4 bases from J, leaving 18 bases between. This chain's CDR3 is CASSTRKVTANQPQHF. Written as DNA, the CDR3 is TGTGCCAGCAGTACCCGGAAAGTGACAGCTAATCAGCCCCAGCATTTT.